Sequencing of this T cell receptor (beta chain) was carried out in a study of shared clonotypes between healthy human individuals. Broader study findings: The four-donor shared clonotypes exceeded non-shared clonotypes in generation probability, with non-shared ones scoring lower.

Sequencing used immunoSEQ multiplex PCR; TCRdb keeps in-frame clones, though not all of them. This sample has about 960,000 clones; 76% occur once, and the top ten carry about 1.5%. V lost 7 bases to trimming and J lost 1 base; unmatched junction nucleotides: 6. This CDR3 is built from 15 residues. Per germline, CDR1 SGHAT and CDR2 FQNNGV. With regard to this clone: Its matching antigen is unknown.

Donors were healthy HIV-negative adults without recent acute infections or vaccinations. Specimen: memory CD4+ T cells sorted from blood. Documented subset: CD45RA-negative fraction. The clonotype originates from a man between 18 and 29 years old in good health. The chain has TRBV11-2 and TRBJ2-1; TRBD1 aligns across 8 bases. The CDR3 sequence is CASTLQGASYNEQFF. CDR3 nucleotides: TGTGCCAGCACCTTGCAGGGGGCTTCCTACAATGAGCAGTTCTTC.